This TCR beta chain was documented in a study of shared clonotypes between healthy human individuals. Germline CDR1 MNHNS, CDR2 SASEGT. The CDR3 totals 14 residues. The V gene end was trimmed by 8 bases and the J gene end by 7 bases; junction bases not matched to a gene: 9. Study processing details: There were no quality scores in the junction-only immunoSEQ sequences, so filtering differed. Here immunoSEQ multiplex PCR was the method, and the copy in TCRdb shows in-frame clones only, minus some. The V and J calls and clone size are taken from that table; D and trimming were inferred from the DNA. The sample has more than 2 million clones; 85% to 95% are singletons. CD45RA-negative memory and CD45RA+ naive subsets were split from the CD4+ cells.

V is TRBV6-1 and J is TRBJ1-5; 9 bases are a match to TRBD1. The sequenced sample consisted of naive CD4+ T cells sorted from blood. As to subset: CD45RA+ positively selected. This TCR was sampled from a young man in good health. For the CDR3, the DNA is TGTGCCAGCGAACAGGGGGCGAGTTTCCAGCCCCAGCATTTT. Translating gives CASEQGASFQPQHF.